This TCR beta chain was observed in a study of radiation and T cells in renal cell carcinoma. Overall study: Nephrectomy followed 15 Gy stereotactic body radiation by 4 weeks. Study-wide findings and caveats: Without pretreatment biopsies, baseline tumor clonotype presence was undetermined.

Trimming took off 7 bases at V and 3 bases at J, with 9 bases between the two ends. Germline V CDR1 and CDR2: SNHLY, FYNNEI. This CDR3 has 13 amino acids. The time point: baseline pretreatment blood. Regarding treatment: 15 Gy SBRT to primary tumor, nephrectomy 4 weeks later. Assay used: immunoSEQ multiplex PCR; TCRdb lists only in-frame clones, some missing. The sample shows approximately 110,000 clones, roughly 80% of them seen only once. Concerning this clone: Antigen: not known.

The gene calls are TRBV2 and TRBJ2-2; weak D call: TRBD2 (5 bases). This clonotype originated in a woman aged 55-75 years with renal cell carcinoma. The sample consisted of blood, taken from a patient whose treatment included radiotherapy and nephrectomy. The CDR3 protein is CASKRGHTGELFF. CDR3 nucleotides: TGTGCCAGCAAACGGGGTCACACCGGGGAGCTGTTTTTT.